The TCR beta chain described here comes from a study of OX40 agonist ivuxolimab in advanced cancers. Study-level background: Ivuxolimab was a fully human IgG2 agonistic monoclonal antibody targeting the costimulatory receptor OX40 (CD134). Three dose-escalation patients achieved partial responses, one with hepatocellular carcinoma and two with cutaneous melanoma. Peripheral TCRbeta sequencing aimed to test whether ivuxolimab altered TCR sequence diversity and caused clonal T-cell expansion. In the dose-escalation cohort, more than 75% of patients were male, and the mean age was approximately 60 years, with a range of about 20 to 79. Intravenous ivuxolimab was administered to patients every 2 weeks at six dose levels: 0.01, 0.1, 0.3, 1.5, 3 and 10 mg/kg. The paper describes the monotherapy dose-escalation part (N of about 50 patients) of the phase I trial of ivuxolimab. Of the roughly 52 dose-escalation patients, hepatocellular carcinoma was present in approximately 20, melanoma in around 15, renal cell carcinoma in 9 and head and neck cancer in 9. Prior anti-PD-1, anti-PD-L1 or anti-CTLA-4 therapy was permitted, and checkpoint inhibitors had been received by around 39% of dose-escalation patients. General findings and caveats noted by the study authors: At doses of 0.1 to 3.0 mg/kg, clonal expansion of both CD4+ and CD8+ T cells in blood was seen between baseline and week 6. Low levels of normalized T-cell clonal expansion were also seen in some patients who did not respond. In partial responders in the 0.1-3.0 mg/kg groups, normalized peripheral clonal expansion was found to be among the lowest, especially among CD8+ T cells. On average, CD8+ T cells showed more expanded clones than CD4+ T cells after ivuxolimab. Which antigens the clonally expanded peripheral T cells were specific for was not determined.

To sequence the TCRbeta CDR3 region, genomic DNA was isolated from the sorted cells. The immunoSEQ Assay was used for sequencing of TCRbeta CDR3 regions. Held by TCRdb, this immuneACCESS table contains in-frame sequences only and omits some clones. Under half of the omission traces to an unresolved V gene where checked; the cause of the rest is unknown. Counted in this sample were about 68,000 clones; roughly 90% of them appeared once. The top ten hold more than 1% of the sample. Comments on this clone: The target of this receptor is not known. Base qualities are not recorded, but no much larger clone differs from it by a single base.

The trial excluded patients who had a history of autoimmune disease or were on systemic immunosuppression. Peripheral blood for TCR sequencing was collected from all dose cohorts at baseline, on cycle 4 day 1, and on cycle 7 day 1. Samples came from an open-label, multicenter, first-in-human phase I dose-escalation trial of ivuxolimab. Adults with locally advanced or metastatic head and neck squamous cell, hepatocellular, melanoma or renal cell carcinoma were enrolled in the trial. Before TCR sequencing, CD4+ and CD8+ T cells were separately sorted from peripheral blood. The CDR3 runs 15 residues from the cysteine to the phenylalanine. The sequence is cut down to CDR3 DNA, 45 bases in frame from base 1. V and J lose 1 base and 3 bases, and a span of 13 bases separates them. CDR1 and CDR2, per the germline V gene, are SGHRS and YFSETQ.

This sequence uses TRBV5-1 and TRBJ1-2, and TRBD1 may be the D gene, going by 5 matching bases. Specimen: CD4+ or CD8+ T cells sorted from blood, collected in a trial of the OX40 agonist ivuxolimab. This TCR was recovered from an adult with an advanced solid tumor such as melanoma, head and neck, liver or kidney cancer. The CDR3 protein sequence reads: CASSLLGVGDYGYTF. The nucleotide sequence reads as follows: TGCGCCAGCAGCTTGTTAGGGGTTGGGGACTATGGCTACACCTTC.